The 7 T cell receptor beta chains in this list originate from one sample, sequenced in a study of cytomegalovirus exposure and HLA in healthy donors (dated by TCRdb to between 2016 and 2019). Library creation used the immunoSEQ multiplex PCR assay. For the multiplex PCR, a mixture combining 60 forward primers for TCR Vbeta segments and 13 reverse primers for TCR Jbeta segments was used. The immuneACCESS repertoire file appears here via TCRdb, limited to in-frame rearrangements. These files lack a portion of the clones; in checked studies, under half of the deficit traces to unresolved V genes, and the cause of the others is not known. The sample has some 150,000 clones on record, around 78% of them singletons. 0.7% to 0.8% of the sample is held by the ten biggest clonotypes. Sequenced material: PBMCs. The receptors stem from a female donor in good health and CMV-seronegative.

The chain has TRBV10-3 and TRBJ1-2; D unclear. V dropped 6 bases and J dropped 4 bases, with 18 bases sitting between them. The CDR3 extends over 15 amino acids. CDR1 and CDR2 from the germline V gene are ENHRY and SYGVKD. The CDR3: CAIRTGREFSYGYTF. DNA of the CDR3: TGTGCCATCAGGACTGGACGGGAGTTTTCCTATGGCTACACCTTC.

The J gene is TRBJ2-7, the V gene TRBV19; weak D call: TRBD2 (6 bases). CDR3 length equals 14 residues. Germline V gene data show CDR1 as LNHDA and CDR2 as SQIVND (reference sequence). Trimming left V 5 bases short and J 1 base short, with 12 bases between. The CDR3 sequence: CASSDRESSYEQYF. The CDR3 bases are TGTGCCAGTAGTGACCGGGAGAGTTCCTACGAGCAGTACTTC. Based on the CDR3 plus reference TRBV19 and TRBJ2-7, the full variable domain is DGGITQSPKYLFRKEGQNVTLSCEQNLNHDAMYWYRQDPGQGLRLIYYSQIVNDFQKGDIAEGYSVSREKKESFPLTVTSAQKNPTAFYLCASSDRESSYEQYFGPGTRLTVT.

The rearrangement links TRBV5-1 to TRBJ2-1, with 13 bases fitting TRBD2. After removal of 4 bases from V and 13 bases from J, the junction contained 8 bases not matched to a gene. This CDR3 spans 14 amino acids. The V gene's germline CDR1 is SGHRS and CDR2 YFSETQ. This CDR3 reads CASSRTSGGASQFF. The CDR3 DNA is TGCGCCAGCAGCCGAACTAGCGGGGGGGCCTCACAGTTCTTC.

This clone was seen only once. The chain carries TRBV4-2 and TRBJ2-7; tentatively, D is TRBD1 (5 bases). Trimming pared 5 bases from V and 2 bases from J, leaving 16 bases between. This CDR3 is built from 15 residues. Germline assignment: CDR1 LGHNA and CDR2 YNFKEQ. CDR3 region: CASSRGVGQAYEQYF. DNA for the CDR3: TGTGCCAGCAGCAGGGGCGTTGGGCAGGCCTACGAGCAGTACTTC.

The chain combines TRBV7-9 with TRBJ2-3; the D gene is possibly TRBD2 (5 bases). The germline CDR1 and CDR2 sequences are SEHNR and FQNEAQ (reference sequence). V was cut by 0 bases and J by 6 bases, with 13 bases left in between. The CDR3 is 15 residues long. The DNA of the CDR3 is TGTGCCAGCAGCTTAGCGGGAACGGGAACGGATACGCAGTATTTT. Its translation is CASSLAGTGTDTQYF.

The CDR3 region has the DNA TGTGCCAGCAGTTTCCGGGACAGGGGGCCCTACGAGCAGTACTTC. Residues: CASSFRDRGPYEQYF. V and J are TRBV28 and TRBJ2-7, with TRBD1 matching 12 bases. The trim removed 3 bases at V and 2 bases at J, leaving 2 bases unmatched. Germline V CDR1 and CDR2: MDHEN, SYDVKM. This CDR3 spans 15 amino acids.

This clone appeared a few times. The DNA of the CDR3 is TGTGCCAGTAACAGGGCTCCCTCCTACGAGCAGTACTTC. Amino acid sequence: CASNRAPSYEQYF. The genes are TRBV19 and TRBJ2-7; TRBD1 is a possible D gene (6 bases). This CDR3 contains 13 residues. V was cut by 7 bases and J by 0 bases, with 10 bases left in between. The germline V gene has CDR1 LNHDA and CDR2 SQIVND (reference sequence).